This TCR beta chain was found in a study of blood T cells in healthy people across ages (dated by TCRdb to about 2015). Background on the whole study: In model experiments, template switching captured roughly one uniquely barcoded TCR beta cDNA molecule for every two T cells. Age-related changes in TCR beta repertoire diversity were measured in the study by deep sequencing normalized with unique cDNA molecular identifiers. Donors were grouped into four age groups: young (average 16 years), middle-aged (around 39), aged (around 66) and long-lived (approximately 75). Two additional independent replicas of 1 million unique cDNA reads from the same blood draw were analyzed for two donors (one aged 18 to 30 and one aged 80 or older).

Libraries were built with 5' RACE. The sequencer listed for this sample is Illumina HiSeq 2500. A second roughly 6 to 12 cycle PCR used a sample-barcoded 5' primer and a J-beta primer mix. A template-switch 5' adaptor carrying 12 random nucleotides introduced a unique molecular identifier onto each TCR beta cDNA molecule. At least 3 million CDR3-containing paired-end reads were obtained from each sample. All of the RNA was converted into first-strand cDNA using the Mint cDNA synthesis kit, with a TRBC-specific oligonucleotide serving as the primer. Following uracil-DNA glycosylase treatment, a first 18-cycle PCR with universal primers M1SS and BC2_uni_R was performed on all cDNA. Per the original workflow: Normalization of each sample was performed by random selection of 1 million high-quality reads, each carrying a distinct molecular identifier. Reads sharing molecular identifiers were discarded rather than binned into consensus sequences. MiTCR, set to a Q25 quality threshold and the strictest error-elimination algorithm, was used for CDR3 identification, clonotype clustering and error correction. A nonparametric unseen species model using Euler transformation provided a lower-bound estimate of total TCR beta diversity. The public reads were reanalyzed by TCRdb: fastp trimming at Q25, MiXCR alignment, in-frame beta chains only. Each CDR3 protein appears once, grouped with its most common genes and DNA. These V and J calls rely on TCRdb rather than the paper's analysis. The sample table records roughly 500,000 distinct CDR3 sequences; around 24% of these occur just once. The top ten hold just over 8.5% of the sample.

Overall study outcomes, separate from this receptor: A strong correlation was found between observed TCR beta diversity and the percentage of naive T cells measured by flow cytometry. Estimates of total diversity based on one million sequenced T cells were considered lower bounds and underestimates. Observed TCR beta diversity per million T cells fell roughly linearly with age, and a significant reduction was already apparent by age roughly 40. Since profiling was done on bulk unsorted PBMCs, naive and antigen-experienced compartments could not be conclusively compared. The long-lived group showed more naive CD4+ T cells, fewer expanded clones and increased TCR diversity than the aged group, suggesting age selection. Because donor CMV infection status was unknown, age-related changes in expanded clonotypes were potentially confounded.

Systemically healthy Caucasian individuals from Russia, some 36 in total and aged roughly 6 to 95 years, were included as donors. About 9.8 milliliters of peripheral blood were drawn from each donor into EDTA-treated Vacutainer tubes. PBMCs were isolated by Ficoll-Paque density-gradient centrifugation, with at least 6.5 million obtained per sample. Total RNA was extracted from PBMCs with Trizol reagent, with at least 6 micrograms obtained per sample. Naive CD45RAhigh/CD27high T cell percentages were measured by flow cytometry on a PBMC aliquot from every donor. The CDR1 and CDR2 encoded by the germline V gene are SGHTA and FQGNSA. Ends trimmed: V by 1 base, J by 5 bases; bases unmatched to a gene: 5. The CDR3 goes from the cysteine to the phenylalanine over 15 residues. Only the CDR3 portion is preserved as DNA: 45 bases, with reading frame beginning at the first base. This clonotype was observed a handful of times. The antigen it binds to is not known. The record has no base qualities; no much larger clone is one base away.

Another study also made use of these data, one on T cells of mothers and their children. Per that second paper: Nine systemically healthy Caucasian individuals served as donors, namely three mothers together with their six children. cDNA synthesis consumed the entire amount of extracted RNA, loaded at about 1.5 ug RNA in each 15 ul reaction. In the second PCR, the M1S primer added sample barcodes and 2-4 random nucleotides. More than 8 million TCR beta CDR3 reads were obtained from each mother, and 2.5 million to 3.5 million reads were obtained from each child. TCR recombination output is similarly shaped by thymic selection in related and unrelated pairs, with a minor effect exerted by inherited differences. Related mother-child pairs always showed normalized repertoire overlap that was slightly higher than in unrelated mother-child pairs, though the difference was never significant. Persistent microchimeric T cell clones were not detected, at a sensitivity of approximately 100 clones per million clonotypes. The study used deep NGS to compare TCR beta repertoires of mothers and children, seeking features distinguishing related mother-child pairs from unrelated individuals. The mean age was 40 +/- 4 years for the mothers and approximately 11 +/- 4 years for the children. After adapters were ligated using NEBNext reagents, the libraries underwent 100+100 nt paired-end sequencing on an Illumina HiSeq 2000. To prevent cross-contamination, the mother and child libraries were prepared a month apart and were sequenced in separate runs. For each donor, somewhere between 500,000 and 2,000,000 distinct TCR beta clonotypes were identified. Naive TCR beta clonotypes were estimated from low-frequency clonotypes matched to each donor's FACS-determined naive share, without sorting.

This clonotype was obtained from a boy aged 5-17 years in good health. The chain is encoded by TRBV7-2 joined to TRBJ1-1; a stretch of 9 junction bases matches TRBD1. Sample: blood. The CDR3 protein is CASSLVPDRGTEAFF. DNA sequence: TGTGCCAGCAGCTTAGTACCGGACAGGGGAACTGAAGCTTTCTTT.